A selection of T cell receptor beta chains follows, all from one sample in a study of T cells in Graves' hyperthyroidism and ophthalmopathy. One entry per CDR3 protein, called by TCRdb with MiXCR from the multiplex PCR reads. The data show approximately 25,000 distinct CDR3 sequences, roughly 45% seen once. Material: blood. These receptors were obtained from a woman aged 25 to 39 with Graves' hyperthyroidism. CDR3s include the opening cysteine and the closing phenylalanine or tryptophan. Fields, in order: clone size, J gene, V gene, D gene, CDR3 DNA, CDR3 protein. The D gene is left open where the match is weak. Clone size is shown for a subset of rows, as once, few, many or a class of expanded clone.

.,TRBJ1-6,TRBV2,TRBD1,TGTGCCATTTTGACAGGGGGCTTTCCCAATTCACCCCTCCACTTT,CAILTGGFPNSPLHF
.,TRBJ2-5,TRBV5-5,TRBD2,TGTGCCAGCAGCAAGGAGGCTAGCGGGAGGGCCGGAGGGGCCGAAGAGACCCAGTACTTC,CASSKEASGRAGGAEETQYF
many,TRBJ2-3,TRBV3-1,.,TGTGCCAGCGGACGGAGTAACACAGATACGCAGTATTTT,CASGRSNTDTQYF
many,TRBJ2-5,TRBV10-3,.,TGTGCCATTTCCATCGCCCAGGGGGAGACCCAGTACTTC,CAISIAQGETQYF
.,TRBJ1-5,TRBV2,.,TGTGCCAGCAGTGCCCAGGGTACACTTGGTCAGCCCCAGCATTTT,CASSAQGTLGQPQHF
many,TRBJ2-7,TRBV4-1,.,TGCGCCAGCAGCCAAGCATCAGGTCCCTACGAGCAGTACTTC,CASSQASGPYEQYF
many,TRBJ2-1,TRBV20-1,.,TGCAGTGCCCTGACAGGTGCCGATCACACTAGCTCCTACAATGAGCAGTTCTTC,CSALTGADHTSSYNEQFF
.,TRBJ2-1,TRBV6-2/TRBV6-3,.,TGTGCCAGCACCAGACCATTCGGGGGAGATGAGCAGCTCTTC,CASTRPFGGDEQLF
.,TRBJ2-1,TRBV30,TRBD2,TGTGCCTGGAGTGTACGAGGACTAGCGGGAGAGGAGCAGTTCTTC,CAWSVRGLAGEEQFF
many,TRBJ1-2,TRBV7-3,TRBD1,TGTGCCAGCAGCTCACTGACGACAGGGGCGGAAAATGGCTACACCTTC,CASSSLTTGAENGYTF
medium-sized,TRBJ2-7,TRBV20-1,TRBD1,TGCAGTGCTAGGGGACAGATCTACGAGCAGTACTTC,CSARGQIYEQYF
.,TRBJ2-1,TRBV10-3,TRBD2,TGTGCCATCAGTGAGTTACTAGCGGGAGGGTTATTACAGTTCTTC,CAISELLAGGLLQFF
.,TRBJ1-2,TRBV7-9,TRBD1,TGTGCCAGCAGCACTTCCCCAGGGGGCGTTTATGGCTACACCTTC,CASSTSPGGVYGYTF
.,TRBJ1-4,TRBV3-1,TRBD1,TGTGCCAGCAGCACTACCGGGACAGGGGATGGAAAACTGTTTTTT,CASSTTGTGDGKLFF
medium-sized,TRBJ2-1,TRBV24-1,.,TGTGCCACCAGTGCGGGTCTTGAGCAGTTCTTC,CATSAGLEQFF
.,TRBJ1-1,TRBV4-3,.,TGCGCCAGCAGCCAAGATTGGGCAGGGTCGATGAACACTGAAGCTTTCTTT,CASSQDWAGSMNTEAFF
many,TRBJ2-2,TRBV5-4,.,.,CASILDTGELFF
few,TRBJ2-4,TRBV28,.,TGTGCCAGCAGTAGAAGGGTGGCCAAAAACATTCAGTACTTC,CASSRRVAKNIQYF
many,TRBJ1-2,TRBV9,TRBD1,TGTGCCAGCAGGGGTGGACAGGCTAACTATGGCTACACCTTC,CASRGGQANYGYTF
few,TRBJ2-2,TRBV9,.,TGTGCCAGCAGCCCTAGCTTGAGCACCGGGGAGCTGTTTTTT,CASSPSLSTGELFF
medium-sized,TRBJ1-2,TRBV20-1,.,TGCAGTGCTAAGGAGTTGAGGGGCTACACCTTC,CSAKELRGYTF
medium-sized,TRBJ2-7,TRBV7-7,TRBD1,TGTGCTAGCAGCCCCCGGGACAGGGACGAGCAGTACTTC,CASSPRDRDEQYF
medium-sized,TRBJ2-1,TRBV10-1,.,TGCGCCAGCAGTGAAGGACTGGGGGGTGATGAGCAGTTCTTC,CASSEGLGGDEQFF
medium-sized,TRBJ2-2,TRBV29-1,.,TGCAGCGGATATAGGGATACCGGGGAGCTGTTTTTT,CSGYRDTGELFF
.,TRBJ1-1,TRBV12-3/TRBV12-4,.,TGTGCTAGCAGGAAGGGCATGAACACTGAAGCTTCCTTT,CASRKGMNTEASF
.,TRBJ1-1,TRBV20-1,.,TGCAGTGCTGGTTCCGGCGGCGTGAACACTGAAGCTTTCTTT,CSAGSGGVNTEAFF
.,TRBJ2-1,TRBV6-6,.,TGTGCCAGCAGCGTCGGAACCGGACAGTTCTTC,CASSVGTGQFF
.,TRBJ2-2,TRBV6-1,.,TGTGCCAGCAGTGAAGGGGCCGGCGGGGAGCTGTTTTTT,CASSEGAGGELFF
medium-sized,TRBJ1-6,TRBV9,.,TGTGCCAGTCACCGGGACACTGATTCACCCCTCCACTTT,CASHRDTDSPLHF
many,TRBJ2-3,TRBV11-1,TRBD2,TGTGCCAGCAGCCTATACGGACTAGCGGGAGGGCCGAAGACGACAGATACGCAGTATTTT,CASSLYGLAGGPKTTDTQYF
once,TRBJ2-7,TRBV7-3,TRBD2,TGTGCCAGCAGCTCCACCGGGACTAACTACGAGCAGTACTTC,CASSSTGTNYEQYF
.,TRBJ2-1,TRBV30,TRBD1,TGTGCCTCCAAGATCCGGGACAGCTCCTACAATGAGCAGTTCTTC,CASKIRDSSYNEQFF
.,TRBJ2-1,TRBV29-1,.,TGCAGCGTTGTGGGGCTCTCCCATAATGAGCAGTTCTTC,CSVVGLSHNEQFF